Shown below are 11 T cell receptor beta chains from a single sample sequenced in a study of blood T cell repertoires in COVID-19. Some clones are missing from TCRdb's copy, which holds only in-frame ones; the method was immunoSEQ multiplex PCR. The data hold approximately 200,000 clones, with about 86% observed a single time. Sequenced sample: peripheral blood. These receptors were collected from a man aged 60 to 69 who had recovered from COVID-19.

The CDR3 nucleotides are TGCGCCAGCAGCCCTTCCATCAGTAAAGGCACAGATACGCAGTATTTT. Translated: CASSPSISKGTDTQYF. The chain recombines TRBV4-3 with TRBJ2-3; D not certain. V lost 4 bases to trimming and J lost 1 base, with 15 bases between them. Germline CDR1 reads LGHNA; CDR2 reads YSLEER. The CDR3 covers 16 residues.

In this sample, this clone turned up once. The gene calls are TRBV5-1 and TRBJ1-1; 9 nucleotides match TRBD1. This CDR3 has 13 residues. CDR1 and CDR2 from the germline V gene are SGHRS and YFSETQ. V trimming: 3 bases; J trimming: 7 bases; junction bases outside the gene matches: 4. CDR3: CASSSRTGVEAFF. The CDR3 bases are TGCGCCAGCAGCTCAAGGACAGGGGTTGAAGCTTTCTTT.

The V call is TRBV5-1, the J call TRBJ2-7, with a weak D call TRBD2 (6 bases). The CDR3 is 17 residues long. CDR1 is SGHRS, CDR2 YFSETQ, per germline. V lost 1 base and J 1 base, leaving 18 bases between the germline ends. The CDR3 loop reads CASSLSFGTATSYEQYF. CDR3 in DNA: TGCGCCAGCAGCTTGTCATTTGGGACTGCAACATCCTACGAGCAGTACTTC.

The CDR3 protein is CASSTGRSRNEQFF. For the CDR3, the DNA is TGTGCCAGTAGTACAGGTCGTTCACGCAATGAGCAGTTCTTC. The chain employs TRBV19 and TRBJ2-1; D is unclear. This CDR3 region has 14 residues. The germline V gene has CDR1 LNHDA and CDR2 SQIVND (reference sequence). V shed 4 bases and J shed 6 bases, with 13 bases lying between them.

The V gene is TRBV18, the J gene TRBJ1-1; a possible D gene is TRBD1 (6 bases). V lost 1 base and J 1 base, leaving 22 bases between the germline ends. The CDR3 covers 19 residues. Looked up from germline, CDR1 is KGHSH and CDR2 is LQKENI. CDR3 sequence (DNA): TGTGCCAGCTCACCACGGTGGGAAAACAGGGAGCTAGAGAACACTGAAGCTTTCTTT. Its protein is CASSPRWENRELENTEAFF.

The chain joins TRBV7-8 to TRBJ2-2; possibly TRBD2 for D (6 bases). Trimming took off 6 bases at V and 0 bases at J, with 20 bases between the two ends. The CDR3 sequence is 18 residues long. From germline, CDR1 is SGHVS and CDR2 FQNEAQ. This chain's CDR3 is CASRFRAGGPPNTGELFF. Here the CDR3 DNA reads TGTGCCAGCAGGTTTCGGGCCGGGGGACCCCCGAACACCGGGGAGCTGTTTTTT. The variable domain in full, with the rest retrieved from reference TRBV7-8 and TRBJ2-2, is GAGVSQSPRYKVAKRGQDVALRCDPISGHVSLFWYQQALGQGPEFLTYFQNEAQLDKSGLPSDRFFAERPEGSVSTLKIQRTQQEDSAVYLCASRFRAGGPPNTGELFFGEGSRLTVL.

The CDR3 here is CASSLAGESADTQYF. The CDR3 DNA is TGTGCCAGCAGCTTAGCGGGGGAATCCGCAGATACGCAGTATTTT. The J gene is TRBJ2-3, the V gene TRBV3-1 (or the pseudogene TRBV3-2); 9 bases are a match to TRBD2. The germline gives CDR1 LGHDT, CDR2 YNNKEL (reference sequence). This CDR3 has 15 residues. V lost 5 bases to trimming and J lost 4 bases; unmatched junction nucleotides: 7.

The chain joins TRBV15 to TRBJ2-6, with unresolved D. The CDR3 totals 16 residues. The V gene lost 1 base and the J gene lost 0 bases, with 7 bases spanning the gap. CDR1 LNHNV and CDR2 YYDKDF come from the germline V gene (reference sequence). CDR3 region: CATSRGGNSGANVLTF. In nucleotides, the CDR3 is TGTGCCACCAGCAGAGGCGGCAACTCTGGGGCCAACGTCCTGACTTTC.

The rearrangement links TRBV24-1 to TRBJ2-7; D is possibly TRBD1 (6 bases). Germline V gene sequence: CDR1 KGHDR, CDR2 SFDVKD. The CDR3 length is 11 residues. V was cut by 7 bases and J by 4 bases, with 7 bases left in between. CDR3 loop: CATSRGYEQYF. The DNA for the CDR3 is TGTGCCACCAGCAGGGGTTACGAGCAGTACTTC.

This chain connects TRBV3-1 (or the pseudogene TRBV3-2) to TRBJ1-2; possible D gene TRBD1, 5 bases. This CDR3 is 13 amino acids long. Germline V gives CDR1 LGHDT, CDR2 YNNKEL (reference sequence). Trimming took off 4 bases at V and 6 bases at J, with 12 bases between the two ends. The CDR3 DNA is TGTGCCAGCAGCCCCTGGCAGGGTGATGGCTACACCTTC. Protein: CASSPWQGDGYTF.

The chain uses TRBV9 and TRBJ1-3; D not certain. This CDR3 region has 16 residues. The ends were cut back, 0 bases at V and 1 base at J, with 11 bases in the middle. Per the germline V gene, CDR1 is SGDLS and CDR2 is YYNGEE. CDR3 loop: CASSVGGRESGNTIYF. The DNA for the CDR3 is TGTGCCAGCAGCGTAGGGGGTAGGGAGTCTGGAAACACCATATATTTT.